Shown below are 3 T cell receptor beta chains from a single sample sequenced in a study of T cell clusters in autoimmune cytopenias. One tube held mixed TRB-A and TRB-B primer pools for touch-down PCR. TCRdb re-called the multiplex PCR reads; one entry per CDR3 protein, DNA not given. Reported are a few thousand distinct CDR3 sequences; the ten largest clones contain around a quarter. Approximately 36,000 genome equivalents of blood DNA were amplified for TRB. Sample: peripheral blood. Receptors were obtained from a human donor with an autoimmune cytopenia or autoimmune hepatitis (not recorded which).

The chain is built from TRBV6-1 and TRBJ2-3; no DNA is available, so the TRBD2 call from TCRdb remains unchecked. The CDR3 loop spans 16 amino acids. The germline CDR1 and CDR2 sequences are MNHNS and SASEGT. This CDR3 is CASTDREAGGTDTQYF.

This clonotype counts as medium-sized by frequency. CDR3 loop: CASIRGGASTDTQYF. The chain recombines TRBV5-4 with TRBJ2-3; the TCRdb call, TRBD2, lacks DNA for checking. This CDR3 region has 15 residues. Germline CDR1 SGHNT, CDR2 YYREEE (reference sequence).

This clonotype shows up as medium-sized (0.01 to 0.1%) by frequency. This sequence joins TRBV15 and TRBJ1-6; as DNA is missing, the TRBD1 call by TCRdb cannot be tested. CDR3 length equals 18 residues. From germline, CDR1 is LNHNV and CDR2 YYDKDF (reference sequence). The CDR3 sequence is CATSTTMGRGANNSPLHF.